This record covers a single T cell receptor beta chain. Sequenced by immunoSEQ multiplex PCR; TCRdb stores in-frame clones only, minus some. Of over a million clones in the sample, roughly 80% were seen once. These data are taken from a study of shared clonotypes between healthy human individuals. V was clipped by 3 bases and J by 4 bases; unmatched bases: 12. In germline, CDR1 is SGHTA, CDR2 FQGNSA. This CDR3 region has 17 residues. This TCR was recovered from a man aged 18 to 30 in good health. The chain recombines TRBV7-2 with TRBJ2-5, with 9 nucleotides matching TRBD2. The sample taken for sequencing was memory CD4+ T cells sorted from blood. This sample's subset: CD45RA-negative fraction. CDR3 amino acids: CASSFLGVAGVSETQYF. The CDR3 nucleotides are TGTGCCAGCAGCTTCCTTGGTGTAGCGGGAGTTTCAGAGACCCAGTACTTC.